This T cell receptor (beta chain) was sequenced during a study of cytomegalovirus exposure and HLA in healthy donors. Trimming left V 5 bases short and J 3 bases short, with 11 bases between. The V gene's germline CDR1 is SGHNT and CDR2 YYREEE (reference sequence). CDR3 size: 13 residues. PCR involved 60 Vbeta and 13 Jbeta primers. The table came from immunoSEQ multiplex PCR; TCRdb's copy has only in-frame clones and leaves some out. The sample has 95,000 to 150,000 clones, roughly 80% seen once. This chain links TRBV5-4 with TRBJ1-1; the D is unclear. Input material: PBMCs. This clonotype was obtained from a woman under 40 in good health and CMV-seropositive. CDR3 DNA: TGTGCCAGCAGACGTACGGGAGACACTGAAGCTTTCTTT. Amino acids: CASRRTGDTEAFF.